The source of this T cell receptor beta chain is a study of blood T cell repertoires in COVID-19. Study background: Sites across the United States, Italy and Spain contributed samples from acute and convalescent COVID-19. Nucleic acid was either cDNA or gDNA, and it came from T cells, B-cell-depleted T cells, or PBMCs.

Per germline, CDR1 SGHRS and CDR2 YFSETQ. Deletions cut 0 bases from V and 2 bases from J, with 7 bases between. This CDR3 comprises 14 residues. Methods used by the authors: Researchers report that nucleated cell counts were estimated from reference gene primer amplification. The repertoire was sequenced with immunoSEQ multiplex PCR; TCRdb's copy has only in-frame clones and lacks some. From that table come the V and J calls and clone size; the DNA was used to work out D and trimming. The table lists 40,000 to 60,000 clones, 79% of them singletons. The chain recombines TRBV5-1 with TRBJ2-3; D uncertain. This clonotype was sampled from a man aged 65 to 85 with acute or convalescent COVID-19. The sample comprised peripheral blood. The CDR3 DNA follows: TGCGCCAGCAGCTTGGAACAGCCCACAGATACGCAGTATTTT. This translates into CASSLEQPTDTQYF.